What follows describes a single T cell receptor beta chain. What it recognizes is unknown. The sample belongs to a study of beta chain features in type 1 diabetes. The authors reverse transcribed all of the isolated RNA, so sequencing captured expressed TCRB transcripts. Method: immunoSEQ multiplex PCR; TCRdb's copy keeps in-frame clones and lacks some. The table has a few hundred thousand clones, roughly a tenth seen once. CD4+ cells of the naive, central memory, regulatory and stem cell-like memory types were sorted via CD45RO/CCR7/CD25/CD127/CD95/CD27. Points from the study as a whole: Naive, central memory and Treg TCRB repertoires seemed to resemble each other more closely in patients than they did in healthy donors. All four CD4+ subsets of Type 1 diabetes patients contained TCRB CDR3s that were moderately but significantly shorter.

This receptor was identified in a young man with type 1 diabetes. Sequencing was carried out using naive CD4+ T cells from blood.

The CDR3 spells CASSEALLRASPLHF. The CDR3 region has the DNA TGTGCCAGCAGTGAAGCGCTTCTCAGGGCTTCACCCCTCCACTTT. The chain recombines TRBV2 with TRBJ1-6; TRBD1 is a possible D gene (5 bases). CDR1 SNHLY and CDR2 FYNNEI come from the germline V gene. V dropped 0 bases and J dropped 9 bases, with 12 bases sitting between them. This CDR3 is built from 15 residues.